The rows below give T cell receptor beta chains drawn from one sample of a study of T cell changes during pregnancy in multiple sclerosis. Profiling relied on immunoSEQ multiplex PCR, and the TCRdb table lists in-frame clones only, not all of them. The table includes around 61,000 clones, about 90% detected once. The sequencing here drew on peripheral blood, taken in the first trimester of pregnancy. These receptors were collected from a female donor in good health, enrolled as a control in a pregnancy study. CDR3s leave out the opening cysteine and the closing phenylalanine or tryptophan. Each record gives: J gene, V gene, CDR3 protein.

TRBJ2-1 | TRBV19 | ASTTTWAGPSSLNEQF
TRBJ1-2 | TRBV18 | ASSPLGTESPPNYGYT
TRBJ1-5 | TRBV2 | ASSQGQGHQPQH
TRBJ2-7 | TRBV7-2 | AIPSGGRSYEQY
TRBJ2-3 | TRBV2 | ASSDQGRTQY
TRBJ2-6 | TRBV18 | ASSPPRSGANVLT
TRBJ1-2 | TRBV19 | ASSTPGQTYYGYT
TRBJ2-1 | TRBV5-4 | ASTPSRLAGGNEQF
TRBJ2-7 | TRBV5-1 | ASSLRTGNGYEQY
TRBJ2-7 | TRBV5-6 | ARGITRQILRVYEQY